The clone carrying this T cell receptor (beta chain) was detected only once. Clones were sequenced by immunoSEQ multiplex PCR, and TCRdb holds only the in-frame ones, with some missing. The sample lists 45,000 to 60,000 clones; about 92% were seen once. Germline lookup yields CDR1 ENHRY and CDR2 SYGVKD. This CDR3 has 15 residues. V was trimmed by 6 bases and J by 3 bases, leaving 18 bases between them. This record belongs to a study of T cell changes during pregnancy in multiple sclerosis. This clonotype was sampled from a female donor with multiple sclerosis, enrolled in a pregnancy study. This rearrangement joins TRBV10-3 to TRBJ2-7; tentatively, D is TRBD1 (6 bases). The specimen comprised CD4+ T cells from peripheral blood mononuclear cells, sampled before pregnancy. In DNA form, the CDR3 reads TGTGCCATCAGGACTGACAGGCACAAAAACTACGAGCAGTACTTC. It translates to CAIRTDRHKNYEQYF.